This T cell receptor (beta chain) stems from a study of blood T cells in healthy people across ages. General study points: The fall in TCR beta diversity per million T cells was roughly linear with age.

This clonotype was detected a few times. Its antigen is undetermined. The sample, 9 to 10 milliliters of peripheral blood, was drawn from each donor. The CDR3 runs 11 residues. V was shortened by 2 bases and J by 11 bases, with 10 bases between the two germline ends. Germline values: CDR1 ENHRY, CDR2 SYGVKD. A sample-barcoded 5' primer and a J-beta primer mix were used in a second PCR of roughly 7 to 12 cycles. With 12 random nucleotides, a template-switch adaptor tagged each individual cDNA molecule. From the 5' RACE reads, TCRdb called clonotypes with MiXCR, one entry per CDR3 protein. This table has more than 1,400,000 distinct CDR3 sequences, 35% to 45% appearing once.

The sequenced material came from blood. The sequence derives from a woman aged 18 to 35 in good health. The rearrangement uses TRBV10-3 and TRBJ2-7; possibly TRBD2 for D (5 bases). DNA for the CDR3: TGTGCCATCAGTGAGGGTCGTAGCGAGTACTTC. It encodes CAISEGRSEYF.